The clone carrying this TCR beta chain was observed at least ten times. This sample stems from a study of early T cells in non-severe SARS-CoV-2 infection. Background on the study: Bulk RNA taken from unsorted whole blood was sequenced, leaving chains unpaired.

Germline V CDR1 and CDR2: LGHNT, FRNRAP. The V gene end was trimmed by 3 bases and the J gene end by 7 bases; junction bases not matched to a gene: 9. The CDR3 length is 15 residues. TCRdb analysed the 5' RACE reads with MiXCR anew, one entry per CDR3 protein. The sample comprises under 85,000 distinct CDR3 sequences, roughly 8.7% of which are singletons, and 5.9% rests with the top ten. The sequencing input was whole blood. The TCR originated in an adult who was a healthcare worker with PCR-confirmed SARS-CoV-2 infection or an uninfected control (not recorded which). V and J are TRBV12-5 and TRBJ2-1; 7 positions match TRBD1. The chain's CDR3 is CASGLSRAQGNEQFF. The CDR3 coding sequence is TGTGCTAGTGGTTTATCGCGGGCACAGGGGAATGAGCAGTTCTTC.